The 26 T cell receptor beta chains listed next were all sequenced from one sample in a study of blood T cell repertoires in COVID-19. Repertoires were generated with immunoSEQ multiplex PCR, while TCRdb's copy carries only in-frame clones and drops some. The table has over 90,000 clones, approximately 86% seen once; the top ten hold approximately 1.7%. Sequencing was carried out using peripheral blood. These receptor sequences come from a man at least 80 years old with acute or convalescent COVID-19.

The rearrangement uses TRBV6-6 and TRBJ2-2; a possible D gene is TRBD1 (7 bases). This CDR3 comprises 14 residues. Germline CDR1 is MNHNY and CDR2 is SVGAGI (reference sequence). With 11 bases removed from V and 0 bases from J, the gap between germline ends came to 13 bases. CDR3 nucleotide sequence: TGTGCCGCAGGGGGACTTTCGAACACCGGGGAGCTGTTTTTT. This gives the protein CAAGGLSNTGELFF.

The rearrangement links TRBV5-1 to TRBJ2-7, with 11 bases that match TRBD2. The CDR3 is 17 amino acids. Germline values: CDR1 SGHRS, CDR2 YFSETQ. Trimming took 5 bases from V and 1 from J; bases not matched to a gene: 11. Here the CDR3 reads CASSSALAGGPSYEQYF. In DNA, the CDR3 is TGCGCCAGCAGTTCAGCATTAGCGGGAGGGCCGTCCTACGAGCAGTACTTC.

The CDR3 DNA sequence: TGCAGCGGGGCACCGGGACAGGGGGGCTACACCTTC. It translates to CSGAPGQGGYTF. J is TRBJ1-2 and V is TRBV29-1; 10 nucleotides agree with TRBD1. Germline CDR1 and CDR2: SQVTM and ANQGSEA. The CDR3 extends over 12 amino acids. Trimming took 7 bases from V and 8 from J; bases not matched to a gene: 7.

The J gene is TRBJ1-1, the V gene TRBV19, with a possible D match to TRBD1 (6 bases). Germline V gives CDR1 LNHDA, CDR2 SQIVND (reference sequence). The CDR3 is 15 amino acids. V dropped 5 bases and J dropped 1 base, with 14 bases sitting between them. CDR3 region: CASSRAIQGNTEAFF. CDR3 in DNA: TGTGCCAGTAGTCGAGCAATACAGGGGAACACTGAAGCTTTCTTT.

The chain couples TRBV5-6 to TRBJ2-1, with TRBD2 matching 7 bases. Germline loops: CDR1 SGHDT, CDR2 YYEEEE. The CDR3 has 15 amino acids. The ends lost 1 base at V and 2 bases at J; junction bases unmatched: 3. The CDR3 coding sequence is TGTGCCAGCAGCTTGCGGGAGGTCACCTACAATGAGCAGTTCTTC. Amino acid sequence: CASSLREVTYNEQFF.

V usage is TRBV9 and J usage is TRBJ2-1; D may be TRBD1 (6 bases). The V end was cut by 3 bases, the J end by 8 bases, with 24 bases between. The germline V gene has CDR1 SGDLS and CDR2 YYNGEE. The CDR3 runs 17 residues. Here the CDR3 reads CASSALGGQGFIHEQFF. The DNA for the CDR3 is TGTGCCAGCAGCGCCCTTGGGGGACAAGGTTTTATCCATGAGCAGTTCTTC.

The V call is TRBV9, the J call TRBJ2-1; TRBD2 matches 7 bases. V shed 1 base, J shed 2 bases, and the junction held 3 bases outside the gene matches. This CDR3 is built from 15 residues. The V gene's germline CDR1 is SGDLS and CDR2 YYNGEE. CDR3 nucleotides: TGTGCCAGCAGCGTATGGGGGAGGGCCTACAATGAGCAGTTCTTC. This sequence encodes CASSVWGRAYNEQFF. The full variable domain, its missing parts supplied by reference TRBV9 and TRBJ2-1, is DSGVTQTPKHLITATGQRVTLRCSPRSGDLSVYWYQQSLDQGLQFLIQYYNGEERAKGNILERFSAQQFPDLHSELNLSSLELGDSALYFCASSVWGRAYNEQFFGPGTRLTVL.

The J gene is TRBJ2-7, the V gene TRBV5-4; D possibly corresponds to TRBD1 (6 bases). The CDR3 contains 13 residues. The germline CDR1 and CDR2 sequences are SGHNT and YYREEE (reference sequence). The V and J ends lost 4 bases and 5 bases respectively, with 13 bases between them. This chain's CDR3 is CASSRRTGNEQYF. As DNA, the CDR3 is TGTGCCAGCAGCCGCCGCACAGGGAACGAGCAGTACTTC. Full variable domain (remainder filled in from reference TRBV5-4 and TRBJ2-7): ETGVTQSPTHLIKTRGQQVTLRCSSQSGHNTVSWYQQALGQGPQFIFQYYREEENGRGNFPPRFSGLQFPNYSSELNVNALELDDSALYLCASSRRTGNEQYFGPGTRLTVT.

The chain is built from TRBV7-9 and TRBJ2-1, with TRBD2 matching over 10 bases. Germline CDR1 is SEHNR and CDR2 is FQNEAQ (reference sequence). The CDR3 runs 18 residues. V lost 0 bases to trimming and J lost 8 bases; unmatched junction nucleotides: 13. Written as DNA, the CDR3 is TGTGCCAGCAGCTTAGCGAGGCTCCTCCTAGCGGGAGTTGATGAGCAGTTCTTC. Translation gives CASSLARLLLAGVDEQFF.

The J gene is TRBJ1-4, the V gene TRBV18; a possible D gene is TRBD1 (6 bases). This CDR3 is built from 13 residues. Trimming pared 3 bases from V and 4 bases from J, leaving 6 bases between. Germline V CDR1 and CDR2: KGHSH, LQKENI. The CDR3 reads CASSPGHNEKLFF. CDR3 nucleotide sequence: TGTGCCAGCTCACCGGGACATAATGAAAAACTGTTTTTT.

The rearrangement uses TRBV5-1 and TRBJ2-5, with 10 bases aligning to TRBD2. The CDR3 has 14 amino acids. Trimming at V came to 4 bases and at J to 3 bases, leaving 3 bases not matched to a gene. Germline assignment: CDR1 SGHRS and CDR2 YFSETQ. The CDR3 DNA reads TGCGCCAGCAGCCCCGGACTAGCGGAAGAGACCCAGTACTTC. Its translation is CASSPGLAEETQYF. Full variable domain (remainder filled in from reference TRBV5-1 and TRBJ2-5): KAGVTQTPRYLIKTRGQQVTLSCSPISGHRSVSWYQQTPGQGLQFLFEYFSETQRNKGNFPGRFSGRQFSNSRSEMNVSTLELGDSALYLCASSPGLAEETQYFGPGTRLLVL.

This sequence joins TRBV18 and TRBJ1-2; 9 bases are a match to TRBD1. Trimming cost V 4 bases and J 5 bases; bases outside gene matches: 5. Looked up from germline, CDR1 is KGHSH and CDR2 is LQKENI. The CDR3 contains 14 residues. CDR3 sequence (DNA): TGTGCCAGCTCACTCGGCGACAGGGGGTATGGCTACACCTTC. Translating gives CASSLGDRGYGYTF.

The rearrangement links TRBV28 to TRBJ1-2; weak D call: TRBD1 (5 bases). V was trimmed by 3 bases and J by 5 bases, leaving 16 bases between them. The CDR3 length is 15 residues. Germline CDR1 is MDHEN and CDR2 is SYDVKM. CDR3: CASSFSVGGRYGYTF. Here the CDR3 DNA reads TGTGCCAGCAGTTTTTCTGTGGGGGGACGGTATGGCTACACCTTC.

Only one count was recorded for this clone. The chain combines TRBV19 with TRBJ1-2, with 7 bases aligning to TRBD1. Germline V gene lookup returns CDR1 LNHDA and CDR2 SQIVND (reference sequence). The V segment lost 2 bases and the J segment 4 bases; nucleotides outside the gene matches: 16. This CDR3 contains 18 residues. The CDR3: CASSITAGTVLTSYGYTF. Written as DNA, the CDR3 is TGTGCCAGTAGTATAACCGCCGGGACAGTCCTTACCTCCTATGGCTACACCTTC.

The chain is built from TRBV29-1 and TRBJ2-1, with a possible D match to TRBD2 (5 bases). The V gene lost 6 bases and the J gene lost 8 bases, with 14 bases spanning the gap. Germline values: CDR1 SQVTM, CDR2 ANQGSEA. This CDR3 region has 12 residues. Here the CDR3 reads CSVEPSLHEQFF. CDR3 in DNA: TGCAGCGTCGAGCCTAGCTTACATGAGCAGTTCTTC.

The J gene is TRBJ1-5, the V gene TRBV28; no clear D. The germline V and J ends were trimmed by 6 bases and 5 bases, with 11 bases remaining between them. The CDR3 covers 13 residues. Germline CDR1 and CDR2: MDHEN and SYDVKM. The CDR3 protein is CASRTANYQPQHF. The CDR3 DNA reads TGTGCCAGCAGAACAGCTAATTATCAGCCCCAGCATTTT.

The V gene is TRBV2, the J gene TRBJ2-1; 14 nucleotides match TRBD2. Germline CDR1 is SNHLY and CDR2 is FYNNEI. V was clipped by 6 bases and J by 7 bases; unmatched bases: 8. CDR3 length: 16 residues. Written as DNA, the CDR3 is TGTGCCAGCAGAAGACCCGGGACTAGCGGGAGAAATGAGCAGTTCTTC. Amino acid sequence: CASRRPGTSGRNEQFF. Filled out from reference TRBV2 and TRBJ2-1, the complete variable domain reads EPEVTQTPSHQVTQMGQEVILRCVPISNHLYFYWYRQILGQKVEFLVSFYNNEISEKSEIFDDQFSVERPDGSNFTLKIRSTKLEDSAMYFCASRRPGTSGRNEQFFGPGTRLTVL.

This clone came up once. J is TRBJ1-2 and V is TRBV11-2, with TRBD1 matching over 7 bases. CDR1 is SGHAT and CDR2 is FQNNGV in the germline V gene. The CDR3 length is 13 residues. The V segment lost 5 bases and the J segment 7 bases; nucleotides outside the gene matches: 7. CDR3 protein: CASSIRQGFGYTF. The DNA for the CDR3 is TGTGCCAGCAGCATACGACAGGGTTTTGGCTACACCTTC.

The chain recombines TRBV6-5 with TRBJ1-3; D uncertain. CDR3 length equals 13 residues. Per the germline V gene, CDR1 is MNHEY and CDR2 is SVGAGI. V dropped 4 bases and J dropped 0 bases, with 4 bases sitting between them. The CDR3 is CASSLDSGNTIYF. CDR3 nucleotides: TGTGCCAGCAGTTTAGACTCTGGAAACACCATATATTTT.

This chain uses TRBV5-5 with TRBJ1-2; D is undetermined. In germline, CDR1 is SGHKS, CDR2 YYEKEE (reference sequence). Trimming removed 4 bases from V and 3 bases from J, with 10 bases in between. This CDR3 region has 13 residues. CDR3 DNA sequence: TGTGCCAGCAGCCCTTTCGGGGACTATGGCTACACCTTC. Protein: CASSPFGDYGYTF.

To note about this clone: This CDR3 is also generated by other DNA sequences in the sample. V usage is TRBV5-1 and J usage is TRBJ2-7; 8 bases fit TRBD1. V lost 0 bases to trimming and J lost 0 bases; unmatched junction nucleotides: 2. Germline-derived CDR1 and CDR2 are SGHRS and YFSETQ. The CDR3 is made up of 15 amino acids. CDR3 residues: CASSLATGGSYEQYF. CDR3 nucleotides: TGCGCCAGCAGCTTGGCTACAGGGGGCTCCTACGAGCAGTACTTC.

This clone was counted between two and nine times. This chain uses TRBV7-2 with TRBJ1-6, with D hard to call. This CDR3 comprises 14 residues. In germline, CDR1 is SGHTA, CDR2 FQGNSA. V lost 0 bases and J 8 bases, leaving 8 bases between the germline ends. The CDR3 coding sequence is TGTGCCAGCAGCTTAGCCCGGACTGATTCACCCCTCCACTTT. This sequence encodes CASSLARTDSPLHF.

This clone was seen once. V is TRBV27 and J is TRBJ2-5; 8 nucleotides line up with TRBD2. Germline loops: CDR1 MNHEY, CDR2 SMNVEV (reference sequence). J was trimmed by 2 bases and V by 5 bases; bases with no gene match: 7. This CDR3 has 15 amino acids. Here the CDR3 DNA reads TGTGCCAGCAGTCAGCCGGGACTAGGACAAGAGACCCAGTACTTC. This gives the protein CASSQPGLGQETQYF.

The chain recombines TRBV4-1 with TRBJ1-2; D remains ambiguous. CDR3 length: 15 amino acids. CDR1 MGHRA and CDR2 YSYEKL come from the germline V gene. The V end was cut by 2 bases, the J end by 4 bases, with 14 bases between. The CDR3 coding sequence is TGCGCCAGCAGCCAACCGCGGGCCTTGGGCTATGGCTACACCTTC. Translating gives CASSQPRALGYGYTF.

The chain joins TRBV6-5 to TRBJ2-7; TRBD2 matches at 7 bases. Germline V lookup: CDR1 MNHEY, CDR2 SVGAGI. The V and J ends lost 6 bases and 0 bases, in that order; junction bases with no gene match: 2. CDR3 size: 13 residues. DNA for the CDR3: TGTGCCAGCAGCAGGACTAGCTCCTACGAGCAGTACTTC. Translation: CASSRTSSYEQYF.

In nucleotides, the CDR3 is TGTGCCAGCAGCTTGTCTAGCGGGTCATCCTACGAGCAGTACTTC. As protein: CASSLSSGSSYEQYF. The J gene is TRBJ2-7, the V gene TRBV7-2, with 8 bases that match TRBD2. With V trimmed by 3 bases and J by 1 base, 5 bases remained unmatched. Germline loops: CDR1 SGHTA, CDR2 FQGNSA. CDR3 length equals 15 residues.